The 3 T cell receptor beta chains given below trace back to one sample, sequenced in a study of T cell changes during pregnancy in multiple sclerosis. The assay was immunoSEQ multiplex PCR, and TCRdb's table has in-frame clones only and misses some. The sample carries roughly 48,000 clones, 94% recorded once. The sequenced sample was CD4+ T cells from peripheral blood mononuclear cells, obtained in the first trimester of pregnancy. These TCRs come from a female donor with multiple sclerosis, enrolled in a pregnancy study.

This rearrangement joins TRBV11-2 to TRBJ1-1; D call uncertain. The germline gives CDR1 SGHAT, CDR2 FQNNGV. The V end was cut by 4 bases, the J end by 6 bases, with 18 bases between. CDR3 length: 15 amino acids. The CDR3 coding sequence is TGTGCCAGCAGCTCGGTGTTTCGGGATAGCCCTGAAGCTTTCTTT. It is translated as CASSSVFRDSPEAFF.

The chain combines TRBV6-6 with TRBJ1-2; D call uncertain. In germline, CDR1 is MNHNY, CDR2 SVGAGI (reference sequence). The CDR3 is made up of 12 amino acids. V dropped 8 bases and J dropped 2 bases, with 9 bases sitting between them. CDR3 bases: TGTGCCAGCCATCGACTGAACTATGGCTACACCTTC. Its protein is CASHRLNYGYTF.

The rearrangement joins TRBV7-6 to TRBJ2-5; perhaps TRBD1 as D (6 bases). The CDR3 has 13 residues. The V gene's germline CDR1 is SGHVS and CDR2 FNYEAQ. The V and J ends lost 5 bases and 4 bases respectively, with 11 bases between them. The CDR3: CASSRRGGETQYF. CDR3 nucleotide sequence: TGTGCCAGCAGCCGCAGGGGTGGAGAGACCCAGTACTTC.